These T cell receptor beta chains were read from a single sample in a study of cytomegalovirus exposure and HLA in healthy donors. TCRdb keeps only in-frame clones here, not all; method: immunoSEQ multiplex PCR. The sample carries about 120,000 clones, approximately 80% recorded once. The sample taken for sequencing was PBMCs. The receptors here all came from a woman aged 18-29 years in good health and CMV-seronegative. The conserved cysteine and the conserved F or W are not part of the CDR3 here. Fields, in order: V gene, J gene, CDR3 protein.

v_call: TRBV30
j_call: TRBJ1-1
cdr3_aa: AWSVPLTGPHSEAF

v_call: TRBV16
j_call: TRBJ1-1
cdr3_aa: ASSQSTGEAF

v_call: TRBV7-3
j_call: TRBJ1-2
cdr3_aa: ASRGPGQLAKEDGYT

v_call: TRBV4-3
j_call: TRBJ1-1
cdr3_aa: ASSQDVNNLRRNTEAF

v_call: TRBV15
j_call: TRBJ1-1
cdr3_aa: ATSGGGNSNTEAF

v_call: TRBV5-4
j_call: TRBJ2-1
cdr3_aa: ASRDGVRNEQF

v_call: TRBV2
j_call: TRBJ1-2
cdr3_aa: ASSALQGSSGYT

v_call: TRBV4-2
j_call: TRBJ2-7
cdr3_aa: ASSQDSLAGEQY

v_call: TRBV15
j_call: TRBJ2-7
cdr3_aa: ATSRAGTGFYEQY

v_call: TRBV30
j_call: TRBJ1-5
cdr3_aa: AWSGTDYQPQH

v_call: TRBV7-9
j_call: TRBJ2-2
cdr3_aa: ASNLKPVAGELF

v_call: TRBV4-3
j_call: TRBJ1-3
cdr3_aa: ASAKGRGLGNTIY

v_call: TRBV2
j_call: TRBJ1-6
cdr3_aa: ASKGDSPLH

v_call: TRBV6-1
j_call: TRBJ1-1
cdr3_aa: ASRLFGTGDTEAF

v_call: TRBV10-3
j_call: TRBJ2-7
cdr3_aa: AIGEGVGYEQY

v_call: TRBV5-6
j_call: TRBJ1-4
cdr3_aa: ASSLRTGSNEKLF

v_call: TRBV18
j_call: TRBJ2-2
cdr3_aa: ASSPPGSGELF

v_call: TRBV4-1
j_call: TRBJ1-4
cdr3_aa: ASSQDGGTATNEKLF

v_call: TRBV2
j_call: TRBJ2-3
cdr3_aa: ASSEALPGLAGGPRDTQY

v_call: TRBV7-9
j_call: TRBJ2-2
cdr3_aa: ASSLAQGIPGELF

v_call: TRBV4-1
j_call: TRBJ1-1
cdr3_aa: ASSHTGTGYMNTEAF

v_call: TRBV7-2
j_call: TRBJ2-7
cdr3_aa: ASSRPGHSREQY

v_call: TRBV7-9
j_call: TRBJ1-4
cdr3_aa: ASSKPGLGGGLF

v_call: TRBV10-1
j_call: TRBJ1-4
cdr3_aa: ASSESAGGPWEKLF

v_call: TRBV6-5
j_call: TRBJ2-3
cdr3_aa: ASSYRNGVGPDTQY

v_call: TRBV7-2
j_call: TRBJ2-7
cdr3_aa: ASSPPGLAGEAQY

v_call: TRBV9
j_call: TRBJ2-7
cdr3_aa: ASSPGLAGGGGPYEQY

v_call: TRBV30
j_call: TRBJ1-5
cdr3_aa: AWSNGAPPQPQH

v_call: TRBV9
j_call: TRBJ2-1
cdr3_aa: ASSVSGGYNEQF

v_call: TRBV27
j_call: TRBJ1-5
cdr3_aa: ASSFSNSLSNQPQH

v_call: TRBV6-1
j_call: TRBJ2-1
cdr3_aa: ASSETLYRGEQF

v_call: TRBV15
j_call: TRBJ2-7
cdr3_aa: ATSRDFKRAVEQY

v_call: TRBV12-5
j_call: TRBJ2-5
cdr3_aa: ASGLLAGKETQY

v_call: TRBV19
j_call: TRBJ1-2
cdr3_aa: ASSIRDRGSDGYT

v_call: TRBV6-6
j_call: TRBJ1-1
cdr3_aa: ASSFTGYEAF

v_call: TRBV30
j_call: TRBJ2-5
cdr3_aa: AWEPGQETQY

v_call: TRBV11-2
j_call: TRBJ2-5
cdr3_aa: ASSSLAGVTETQY

v_call: TRBV18
j_call: TRBJ1-2
cdr3_aa: ASSPAGGNVGYT

v_call: TRBV29-1
j_call: TRBJ2-7
cdr3_aa: SVEENEAQGYSYEQY